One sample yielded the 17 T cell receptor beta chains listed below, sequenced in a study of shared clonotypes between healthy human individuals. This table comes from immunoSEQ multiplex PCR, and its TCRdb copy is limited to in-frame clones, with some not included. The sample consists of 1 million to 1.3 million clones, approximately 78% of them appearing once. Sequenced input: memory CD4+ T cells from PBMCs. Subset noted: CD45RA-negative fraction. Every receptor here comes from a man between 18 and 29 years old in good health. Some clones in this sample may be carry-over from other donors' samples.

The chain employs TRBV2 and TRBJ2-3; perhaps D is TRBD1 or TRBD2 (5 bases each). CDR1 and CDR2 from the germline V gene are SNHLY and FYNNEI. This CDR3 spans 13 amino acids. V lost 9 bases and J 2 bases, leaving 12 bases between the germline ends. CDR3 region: CASSGQNTDTQYF. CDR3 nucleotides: TGTGCCAGTTCGGGGCAGAACACAGATACGCAGTATTTT.

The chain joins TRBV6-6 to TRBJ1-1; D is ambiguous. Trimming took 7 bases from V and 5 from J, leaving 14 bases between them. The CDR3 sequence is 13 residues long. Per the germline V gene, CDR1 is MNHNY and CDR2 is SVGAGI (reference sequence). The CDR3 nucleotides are TGTGCCAGCAAACTCGCTGACGCGACTGAAGCTTTCTTT. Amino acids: CASKLADATEAFF.

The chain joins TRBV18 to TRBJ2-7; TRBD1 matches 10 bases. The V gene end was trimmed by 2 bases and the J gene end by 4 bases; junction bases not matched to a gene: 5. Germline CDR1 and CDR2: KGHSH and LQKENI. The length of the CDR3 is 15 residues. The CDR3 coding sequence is TGTGCCAGCTCACCAAGACAGGGGGCGTTTTACGAGCAGTACTTC. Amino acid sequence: CASSPRQGAFYEQYF.

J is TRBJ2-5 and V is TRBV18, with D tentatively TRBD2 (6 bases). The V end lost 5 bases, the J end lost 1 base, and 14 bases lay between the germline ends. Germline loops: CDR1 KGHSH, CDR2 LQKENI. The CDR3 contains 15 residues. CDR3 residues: CASSYNRDSQETQYF. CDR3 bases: TGTGCCAGCTCATACAACCGGGACTCCCAAGAGACCCAGTACTTC. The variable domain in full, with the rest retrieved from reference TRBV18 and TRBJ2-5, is NAGVMQNPRHLVRRRGQEARLRCSPMKGHSHVYWYRQLPEEGLKFMVYLQKENIIDESGMPKERFSAEFPKEGPSILRIQQVVRGDSAAYFCASSYNRDSQETQYFGPGTRLLVL.

CDR3 in amino acids: CAWSVGSTEAFF. The CDR3 region has the DNA TGTGCCTGGAGTGTAGGTTCCACTGAAGCTTTCTTT. The chain combines TRBV30 with TRBJ1-1, with D unclear. The length of the CDR3 is 12 residues. Germline CDR1 and CDR2: GTSNPN and SVGIG (reference sequence). Trimming shortened V by 0 bases and J by 4 bases, and 6 bases separated the two germline ends.

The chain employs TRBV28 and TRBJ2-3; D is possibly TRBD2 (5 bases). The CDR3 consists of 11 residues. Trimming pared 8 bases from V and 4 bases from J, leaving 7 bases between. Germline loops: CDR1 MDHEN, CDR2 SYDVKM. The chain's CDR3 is CASGGSDTQYF. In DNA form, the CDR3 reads TGTGCCAGCGGAGGATCAGATACGCAGTATTTT. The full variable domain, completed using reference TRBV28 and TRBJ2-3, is DVKVTQSSRYLVKRTGEKVFLECVQDMDHENMFWYRQDPGLGLRLIYFSYDVKMKEKGDIPEGYSVSREKKERFSLILESASTNQTSMYLCASGGSDTQYFGPGTRLTVL.

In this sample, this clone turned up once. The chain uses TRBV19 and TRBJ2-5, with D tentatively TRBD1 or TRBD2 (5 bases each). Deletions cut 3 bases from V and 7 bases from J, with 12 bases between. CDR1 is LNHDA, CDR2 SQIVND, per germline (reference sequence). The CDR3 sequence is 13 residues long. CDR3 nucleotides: TGTGCCAGTAGTATGACCCCAGGGAGGACCCAGTACTTC. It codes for CASSMTPGRTQYF. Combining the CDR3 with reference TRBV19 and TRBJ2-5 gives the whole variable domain DGGITQSPKYLFRKEGQNVTLSCEQNLNHDAMYWYRQDPGQGLRLIYYSQIVNDFQKGDIAEGYSVSREKKESFPLTVTSAQKNPTAFYLCASSMTPGRTQYFGPGTRLLVL.

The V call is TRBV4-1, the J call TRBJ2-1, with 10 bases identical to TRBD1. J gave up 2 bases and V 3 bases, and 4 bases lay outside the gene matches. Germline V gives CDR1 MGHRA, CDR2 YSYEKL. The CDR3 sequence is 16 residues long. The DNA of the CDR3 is TGCGCCAGCAGCCAGGCTGGACAGGGGGCCTACAATGAGCAGTTCTTC. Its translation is CASSQAGQGAYNEQFF.

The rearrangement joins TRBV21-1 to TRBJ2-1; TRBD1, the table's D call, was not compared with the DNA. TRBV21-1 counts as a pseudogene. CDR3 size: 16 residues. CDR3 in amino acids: CASSTRRNSSYNEQFF. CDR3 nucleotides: TGTGCCAGCAGCACCCGACGTAACAGCTCCTACAATGAGCAGTTCTTC.

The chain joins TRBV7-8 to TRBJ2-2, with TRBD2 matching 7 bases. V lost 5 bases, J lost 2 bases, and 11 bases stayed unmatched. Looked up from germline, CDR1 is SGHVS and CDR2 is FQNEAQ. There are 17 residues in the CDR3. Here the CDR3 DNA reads TGTGCCAGCAGCCCGGGCACGCGGGGGAAAAACACCGGGGAGCTGTTTTTT. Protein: CASSPGTRGKNTGELFF.

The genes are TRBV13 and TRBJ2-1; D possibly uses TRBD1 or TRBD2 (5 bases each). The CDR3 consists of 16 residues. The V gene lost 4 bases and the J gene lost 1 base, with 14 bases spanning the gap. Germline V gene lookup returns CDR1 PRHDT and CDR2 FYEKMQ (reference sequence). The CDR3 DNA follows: TGTGCCAGCAGCTCGGGACCATCCCTTTCCTACAATGAGCAGTTCTTC. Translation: CASSSGPSLSYNEQFF.

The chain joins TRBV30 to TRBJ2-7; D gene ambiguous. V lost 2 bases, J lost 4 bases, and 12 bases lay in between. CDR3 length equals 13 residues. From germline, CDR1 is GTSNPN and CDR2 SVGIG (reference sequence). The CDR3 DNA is TGTGCCTGGAGTATCGGAGTGGGATACGAGCAGTACTTC. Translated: CAWSIGVGYEQYF.

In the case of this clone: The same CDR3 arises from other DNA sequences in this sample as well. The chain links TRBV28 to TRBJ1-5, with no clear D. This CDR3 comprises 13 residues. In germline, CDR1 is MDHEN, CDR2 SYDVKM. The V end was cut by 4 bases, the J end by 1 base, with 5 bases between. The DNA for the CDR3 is TGTGCCAGCAGTTGGAGGAGCAATCAGCCCCAGCATTTT. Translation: CASSWRSNQPQHF. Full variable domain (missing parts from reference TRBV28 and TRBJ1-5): DVKVTQSSRYLVKRTGEKVFLECVQDMDHENMFWYRQDPGLGLRLIYFSYDVKMKEKGDIPEGYSVSREKKERFSLILESASTNQTSMYLCASSWRSNQPQHFGDGTRLSIL.

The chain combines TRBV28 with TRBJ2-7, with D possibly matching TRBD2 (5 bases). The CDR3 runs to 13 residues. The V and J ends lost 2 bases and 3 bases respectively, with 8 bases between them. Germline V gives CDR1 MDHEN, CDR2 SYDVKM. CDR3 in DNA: TGTGCCAGCAGTTTACTACTAGTCTACGAGCAGTACTTC. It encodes CASSLLLVYEQYF.

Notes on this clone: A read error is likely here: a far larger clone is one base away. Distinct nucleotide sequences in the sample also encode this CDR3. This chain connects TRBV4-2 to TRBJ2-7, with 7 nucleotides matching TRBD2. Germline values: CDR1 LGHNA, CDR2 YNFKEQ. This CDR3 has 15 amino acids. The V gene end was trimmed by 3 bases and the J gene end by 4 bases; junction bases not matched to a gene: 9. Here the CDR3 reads CASSHSLAGVYEQYF. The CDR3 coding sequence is TGTGCCAGCAGCCACTCTCTGGCGGGAGTGTACGAGCAGTACTTC.

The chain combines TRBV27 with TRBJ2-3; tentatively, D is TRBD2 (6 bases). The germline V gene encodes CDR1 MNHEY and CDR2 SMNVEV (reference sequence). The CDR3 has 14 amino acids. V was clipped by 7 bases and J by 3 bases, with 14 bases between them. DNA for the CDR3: TGTGCCAGCACATTGCTTGGGGGGACAGATACGCAGTATTTT. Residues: CASTLLGGTDTQYF.

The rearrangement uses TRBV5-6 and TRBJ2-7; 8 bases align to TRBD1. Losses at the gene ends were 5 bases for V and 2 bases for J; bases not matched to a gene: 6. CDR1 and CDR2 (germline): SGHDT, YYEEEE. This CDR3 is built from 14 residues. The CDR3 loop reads CASRRQGSPYEQYF. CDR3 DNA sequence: TGTGCCAGCAGGAGACAGGGGAGCCCCTACGAGCAGTACTTC.